This T cell receptor beta chain was profiled in a study of blood T cell repertoires in COVID-19. Looking at the study overall: Collection of acute and convalescent COVID-19 samples took place in the United States, Italy and Spain. Nucleic acid was either cDNA or gDNA, and it came from T cells, B-cell-depleted T cells, or PBMCs.

In the authors' workflow: Reference gene primer amplification gave nucleated cell count estimates. Generated by immunoSEQ multiplex PCR, the TCRdb table keeps only in-frame clones and is missing some. That table supplies the V and J calls and clone size; D and trimming were determined from the DNA. The table has approximately 240,000 clones, around 85% seen once; the top ten hold approximately 6.3%. The receptor's source is an older woman with active or convalescent COVID-19. The sequenced sample consisted of peripheral blood.

For the CDR3, the DNA is TGTGCCAGCAGCTTAGAAGGGAGTTCACCCCTCCACTTT. Translation gives CASSLEGSSPLHF. This chain links TRBV11-3 with TRBJ1-6; no reliable D call. Germline loops: CDR1 SGHNT, CDR2 YENEEA. This CDR3 is built from 13 residues. Trimming removed 0 bases at V and 9 bases at J, with 6 bases between.